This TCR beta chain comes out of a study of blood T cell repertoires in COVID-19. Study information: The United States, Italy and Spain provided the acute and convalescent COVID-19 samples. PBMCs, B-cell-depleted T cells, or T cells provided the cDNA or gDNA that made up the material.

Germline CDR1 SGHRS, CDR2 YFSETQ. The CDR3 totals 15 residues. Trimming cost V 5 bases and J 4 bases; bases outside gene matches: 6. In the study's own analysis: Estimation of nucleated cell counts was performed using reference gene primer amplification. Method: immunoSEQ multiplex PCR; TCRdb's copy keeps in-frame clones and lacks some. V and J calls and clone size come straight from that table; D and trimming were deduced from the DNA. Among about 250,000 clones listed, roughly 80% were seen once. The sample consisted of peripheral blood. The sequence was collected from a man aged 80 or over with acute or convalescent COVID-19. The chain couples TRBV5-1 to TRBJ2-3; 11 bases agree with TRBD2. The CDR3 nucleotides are TGCGCCAGCAGGTCCGGGACTAGCGGTTCAGATACGCAGTATTTT. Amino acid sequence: CASRSGTSGSDTQYF.